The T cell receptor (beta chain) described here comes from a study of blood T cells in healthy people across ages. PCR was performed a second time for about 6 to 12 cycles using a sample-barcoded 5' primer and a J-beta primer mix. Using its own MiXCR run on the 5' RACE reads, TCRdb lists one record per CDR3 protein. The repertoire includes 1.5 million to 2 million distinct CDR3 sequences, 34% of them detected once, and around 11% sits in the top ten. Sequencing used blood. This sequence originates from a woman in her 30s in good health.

The CDR3 loop reads CASSFDNTGELFF. The CDR3 DNA sequence: TGCGCCAGCAGCTTTGATAACACCGGGGAGCTGTTTTTT. The chain has TRBV5-1 and TRBJ2-2; D is undetermined. From germline, CDR1 is SGHRS and CDR2 YFSETQ. This CDR3 has 13 amino acids. Trimming took 2 bases from V and 2 from J, leaving 4 bases between them.